The 4 T cell receptor beta chains below were found in one sample sequenced in a study of T-cell memory formation after mild COVID-19. MiXCR was run by TCRdb on the 5' RACE reads, yielding one entry per CDR3 protein. This table has fewer than 250,000 distinct CDR3 sequences, 15% appearing once. What was sequenced was PBMCs or a T cell subset sorted from them (not recorded which). These TCRs come from an adult woman who had mild COVID-19 (a few samples of this study predate the infection). Cell type and time point are not known.

The gene calls are TRBV4-3 and TRBJ2-2; 12 bases line up with TRBD2. V dropped 2 bases and J dropped 5; count of bases not matched to a gene: 6. The CDR3 loop spans 17 amino acids. Germline V gene sequence: CDR1 LGHNA, CDR2 YSLEER. The CDR3 loop reads CASSQLRGTSGTGELFF. Written as DNA, the CDR3 is TGCGCCAGCAGCCAATTGAGAGGGACTAGCGGGACCGGGGAGCTGTTTTTT.

The V and J genes are TRBV3-1 and TRBJ1-2, with D tentatively TRBD1 (5 bases). The CDR3 is 15 amino acids. V was shortened by 4 bases and J by 6 bases, with 18 bases between the two germline ends. Per the germline V gene, CDR1 is LGHDT and CDR2 is YNNKEL (reference sequence). CDR3 DNA: TGTGCCAGCAGCCTGAATCCCGGGACGGTCCATGGCTACACCTTC. Translating it yields CASSLNPGTVHGYTF.

This chain connects TRBV12-3 or TRBV12-4 to TRBJ2-5; TRBD1 matches at 7 bases. This CDR3 region has 15 residues. Trimming at V came to 4 bases and at J to 1 base, leaving 6 bases not matched to a gene. In nucleotides, the CDR3 is TGTGCCAGCAGTTATAAGGGGGCCCTCCAAGAGACCCAGTACTTC. Translation: CASSYKGALQETQYF.

This clonotype was observed a handful of times. V and J are TRBV15 and TRBJ1-1; TRBD1 aligns across 8 bases. Germline CDR1 LNHNV, CDR2 YYDKDF (reference sequence). With V trimmed by 3 bases and J by 0 bases, 3 bases remained unmatched. The CDR3 covers 15 residues. The CDR3, as DNA: TGTGCCACCAGCAGGGAACAGGGGGTGAACACTGAAGCTTTCTTT. It codes for CATSREQGVNTEAFF.